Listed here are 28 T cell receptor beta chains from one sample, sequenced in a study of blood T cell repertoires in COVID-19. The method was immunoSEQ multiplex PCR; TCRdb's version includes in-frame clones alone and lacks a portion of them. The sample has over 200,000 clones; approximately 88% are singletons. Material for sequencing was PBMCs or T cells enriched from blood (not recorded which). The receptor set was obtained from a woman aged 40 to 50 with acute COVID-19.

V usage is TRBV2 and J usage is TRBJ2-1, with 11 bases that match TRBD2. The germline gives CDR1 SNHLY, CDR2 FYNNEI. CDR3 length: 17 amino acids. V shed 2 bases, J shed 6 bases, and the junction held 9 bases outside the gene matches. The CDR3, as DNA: TGTGCCAGCAGTGAATTCGGTAGCGGGAGGGGTATCAATGAGCAGTTCTTC. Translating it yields CASSEFGSGRGINEQFF.

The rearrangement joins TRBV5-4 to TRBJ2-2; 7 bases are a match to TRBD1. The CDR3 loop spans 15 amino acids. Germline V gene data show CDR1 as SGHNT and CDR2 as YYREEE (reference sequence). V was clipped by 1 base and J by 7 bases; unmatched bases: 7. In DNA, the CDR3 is TGTGCCAGCAGCTTGCACCCAGGGGGTCTCGGGGAGCTGTTTTTT. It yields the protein CASSLHPGGLGELFF. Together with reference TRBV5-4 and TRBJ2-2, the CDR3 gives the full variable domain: ETGVTQSPTHLIKTRGQQVTLRCSSQSGHNTVSWYQQALGQGPQFIFQYYREEENGRGNFPPRFSGLQFPNYSSELNVNALELDDSALYLCASSLHPGGLGELFFGEGSRLTVL.

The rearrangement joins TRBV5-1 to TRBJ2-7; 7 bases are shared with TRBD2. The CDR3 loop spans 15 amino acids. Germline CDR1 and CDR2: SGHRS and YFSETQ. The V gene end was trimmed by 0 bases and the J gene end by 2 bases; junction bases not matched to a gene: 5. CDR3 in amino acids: CASSLGQGGTYEQYV. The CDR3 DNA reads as TGCGCCAGCAGCTTGGGCCAGGGAGGGACCTACGAGCAGTACGTC.

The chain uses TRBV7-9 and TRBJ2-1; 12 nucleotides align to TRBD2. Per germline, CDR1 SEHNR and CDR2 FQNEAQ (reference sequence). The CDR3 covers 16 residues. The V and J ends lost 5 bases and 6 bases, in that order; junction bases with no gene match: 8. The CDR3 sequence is CASSPNGLAGTNEQFF. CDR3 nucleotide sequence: TGTGCCAGCAGCCCGAACGGACTAGCGGGAACCAATGAGCAGTTCTTC.

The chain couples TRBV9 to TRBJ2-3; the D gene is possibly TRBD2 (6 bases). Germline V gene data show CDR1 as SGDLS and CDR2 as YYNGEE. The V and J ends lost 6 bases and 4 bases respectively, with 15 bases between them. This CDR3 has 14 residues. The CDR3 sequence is CASTHGTAADTQYF. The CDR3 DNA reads TGTGCCAGCACCCATGGGACTGCCGCAGATACGCAGTATTTT.

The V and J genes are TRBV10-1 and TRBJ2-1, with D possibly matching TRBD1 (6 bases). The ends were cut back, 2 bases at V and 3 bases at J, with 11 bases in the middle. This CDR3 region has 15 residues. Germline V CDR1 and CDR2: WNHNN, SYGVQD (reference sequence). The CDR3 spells CASSEPGAGYNEQFF. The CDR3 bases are TGCGCCAGCAGTGAGCCAGGGGCGGGCTACAATGAGCAGTTCTTC.

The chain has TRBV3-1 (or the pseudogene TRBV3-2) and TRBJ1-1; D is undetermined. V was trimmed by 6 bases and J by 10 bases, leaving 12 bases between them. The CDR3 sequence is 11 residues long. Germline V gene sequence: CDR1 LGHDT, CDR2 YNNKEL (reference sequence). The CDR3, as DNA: TGTGCCAGCAGGTTAAGCGTAGCAGCTTTCTTT. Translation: CASRLSVAAFF.

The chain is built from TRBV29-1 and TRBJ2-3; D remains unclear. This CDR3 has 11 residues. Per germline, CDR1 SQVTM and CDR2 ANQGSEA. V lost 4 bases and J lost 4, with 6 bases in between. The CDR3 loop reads CSVGAPDTQYF. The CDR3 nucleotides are TGCAGCGTTGGCGCCCCAGATACGCAGTATTTT.

The CDR3 sequence: CASRGTGGVSTEAFF. The DNA for the CDR3 is TGTGCCAGCAGAGGGACAGGGGGCGTGAGCACTGAAGCTTTCTTT. This chain links TRBV27 with TRBJ1-1; TRBD1 matches 12 bases. CDR1 MNHEY and CDR2 SMNVEV come from the germline V gene (reference sequence). The CDR3 sequence is 15 residues long. V dropped 6 bases and J dropped 4; count of bases not matched to a gene: 6.

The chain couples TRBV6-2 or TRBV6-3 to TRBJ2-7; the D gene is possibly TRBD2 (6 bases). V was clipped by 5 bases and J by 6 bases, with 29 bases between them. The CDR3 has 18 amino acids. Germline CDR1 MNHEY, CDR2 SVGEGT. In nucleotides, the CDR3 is TGTGCCAGCAGTCCCGGGAGCCCCGGAGGTTCCCCGATAAGCGAGCAGTACGTC. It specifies CASSPGSPGGSPISEQYV.

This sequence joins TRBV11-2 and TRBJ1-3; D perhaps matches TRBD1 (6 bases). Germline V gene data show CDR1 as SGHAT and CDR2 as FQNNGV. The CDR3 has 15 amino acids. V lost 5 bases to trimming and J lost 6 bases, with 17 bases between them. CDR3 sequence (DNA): TGTGCCAGCAGCCTCAGCCGGGACAAGGAAAACACCATATATTTT. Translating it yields CASSLSRDKENTIYF.

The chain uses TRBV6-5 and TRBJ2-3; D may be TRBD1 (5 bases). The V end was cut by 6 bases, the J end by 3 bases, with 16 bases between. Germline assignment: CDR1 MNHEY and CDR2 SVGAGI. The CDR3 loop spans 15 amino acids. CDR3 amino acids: CASSAGQGRTDTQYF. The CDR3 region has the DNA TGTGCCAGCAGCGCTGGGCAGGGTAGGACAGATACGCAGTATTTT.

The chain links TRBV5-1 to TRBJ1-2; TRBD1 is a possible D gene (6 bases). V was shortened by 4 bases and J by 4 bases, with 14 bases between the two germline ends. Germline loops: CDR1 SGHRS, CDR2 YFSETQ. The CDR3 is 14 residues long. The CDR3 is CASSPTGLGYGYTF. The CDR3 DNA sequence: TGCGCCAGCAGCCCTACAGGGCTAGGCTATGGCTACACCTTC.

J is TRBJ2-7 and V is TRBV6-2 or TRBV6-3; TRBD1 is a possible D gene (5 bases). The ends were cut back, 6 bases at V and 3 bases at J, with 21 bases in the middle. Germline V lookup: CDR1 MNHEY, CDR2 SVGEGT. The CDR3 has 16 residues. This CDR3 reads CASSRLTVIGIYEQYF. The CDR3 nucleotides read TGTGCCAGCAGCCGCCTGACAGTAATTGGAATCTACGAGCAGTACTTC.

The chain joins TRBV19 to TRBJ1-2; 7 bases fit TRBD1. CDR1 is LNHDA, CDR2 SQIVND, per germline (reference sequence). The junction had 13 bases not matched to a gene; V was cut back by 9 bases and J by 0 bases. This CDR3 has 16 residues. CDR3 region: CASLGGPTFSNYGYTF. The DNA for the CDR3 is TGTGCCAGCCTAGGGGGCCCGACGTTCTCTAACTATGGCTACACCTTC.

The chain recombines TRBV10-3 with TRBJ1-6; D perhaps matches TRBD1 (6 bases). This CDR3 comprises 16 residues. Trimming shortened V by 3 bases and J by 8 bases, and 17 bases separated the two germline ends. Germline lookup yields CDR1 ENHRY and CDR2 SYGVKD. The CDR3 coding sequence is TGTGCCATCAGTGAAGTCGGGGCAGGGACACATTCACCCCTCCACTTT. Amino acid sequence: CAISEVGAGTHSPLHF.

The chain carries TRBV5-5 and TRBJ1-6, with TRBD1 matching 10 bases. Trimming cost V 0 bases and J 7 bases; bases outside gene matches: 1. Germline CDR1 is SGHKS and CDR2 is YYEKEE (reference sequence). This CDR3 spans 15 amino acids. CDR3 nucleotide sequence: TGTGCCAGCAGCTTGGCGGACAGGGGGAATTCACCCCTCCACTTT. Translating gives CASSLADRGNSPLHF.

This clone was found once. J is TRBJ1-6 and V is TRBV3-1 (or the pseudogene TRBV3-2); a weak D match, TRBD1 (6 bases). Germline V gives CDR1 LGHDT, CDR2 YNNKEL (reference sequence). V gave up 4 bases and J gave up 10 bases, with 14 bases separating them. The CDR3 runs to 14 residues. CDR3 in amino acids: CASSRTDYSSPLHF. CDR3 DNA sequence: TGTGCCAGCAGCCGGACAGATTACAGCTCACCCCTCCACTTT.

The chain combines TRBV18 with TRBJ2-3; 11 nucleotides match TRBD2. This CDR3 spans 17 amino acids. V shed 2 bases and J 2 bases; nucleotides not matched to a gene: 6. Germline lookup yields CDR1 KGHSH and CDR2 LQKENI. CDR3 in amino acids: CASSPTLAGGPTDTQYF. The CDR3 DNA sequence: TGTGCCAGCTCACCAACCCTAGCGGGAGGACCCACAGATACGCAGTATTTT.

CDR3 sequence: CASSPGGEAGGTF. The CDR3 region has the DNA TGTGCCAGCAGCCCGGGGGGGGAGGCAGGGGGCACCTTC. V and J are TRBV7-2 and TRBJ1-2; 7 bases are a match to TRBD1. J gave up 13 bases and V 5 bases, and 13 bases lay outside the gene matches. The CDR3 consists of 13 residues. Germline values: CDR1 SGHTA, CDR2 FQGNSA. Supplemented by reference TRBV7-2 and TRBJ1-2, the full variable domain reads GAGVSQSPSNKVTEKGKDVELRCDPISGHTALYWYRQSLGQGLEFLIYFQGNSAPDKSGLPSDRFSAERTGGSVSTLTIQRTQQEDSAVYLCASSPGGEAGGTFGSGTRLTVV.

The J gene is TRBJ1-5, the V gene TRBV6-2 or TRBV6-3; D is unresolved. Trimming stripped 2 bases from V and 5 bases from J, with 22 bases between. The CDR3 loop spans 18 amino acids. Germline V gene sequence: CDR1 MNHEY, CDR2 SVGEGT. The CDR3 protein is CASSYTWYQAKKYQPQHF. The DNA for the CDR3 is TGTGCCAGCAGTTACACGTGGTATCAGGCGAAAAAATATCAGCCCCAGCATTTT.

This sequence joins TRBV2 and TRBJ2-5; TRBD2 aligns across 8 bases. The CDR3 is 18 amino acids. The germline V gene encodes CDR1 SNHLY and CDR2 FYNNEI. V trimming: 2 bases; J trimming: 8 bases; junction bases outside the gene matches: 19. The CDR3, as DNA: TGTGCCAGCAGTGAACGGGAGCCCCGGGGACTAGGGGGAGATACCCAGTACTTC. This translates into CASSEREPRGLGGDTQYF.

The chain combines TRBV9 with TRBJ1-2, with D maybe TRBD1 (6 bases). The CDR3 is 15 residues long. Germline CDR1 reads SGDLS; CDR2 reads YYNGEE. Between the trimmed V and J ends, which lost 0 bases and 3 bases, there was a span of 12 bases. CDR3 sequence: CASSVDAGADYGYTF. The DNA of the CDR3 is TGTGCCAGCAGCGTAGATGCAGGGGCGGACTATGGCTACACCTTC.

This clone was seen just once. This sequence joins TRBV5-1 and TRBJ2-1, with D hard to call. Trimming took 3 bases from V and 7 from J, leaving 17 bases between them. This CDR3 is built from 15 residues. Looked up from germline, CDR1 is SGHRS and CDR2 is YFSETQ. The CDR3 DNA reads TGCGCCAGCAGCTCGTCCCAGTTGGGCTTGAATGAGCAGTTCTTC. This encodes CASSSSQLGLNEQFF. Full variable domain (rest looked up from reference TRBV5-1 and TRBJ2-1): KAGVTQTPRYLIKTRGQQVTLSCSPISGHRSVSWYQQTPGQGLQFLFEYFSETQRNKGNFPGRFSGRQFSNSRSEMNVSTLELGDSALYLCASSSSQLGLNEQFFGPGTRLTVL.

The CDR3 loop reads CASSSTGYGYTF. The CDR3 DNA reads TGTGCCAGCAGTTCAACGGGCTATGGCTACACCTTC. The chain links TRBV6-2 or TRBV6-3 to TRBJ1-2; D call uncertain. Looked up from germline, CDR1 is MNHEY and CDR2 is SVGEGT. The V and J ends lost 4 bases and 4 bases respectively, with 7 bases between them. The CDR3 extends over 12 amino acids.

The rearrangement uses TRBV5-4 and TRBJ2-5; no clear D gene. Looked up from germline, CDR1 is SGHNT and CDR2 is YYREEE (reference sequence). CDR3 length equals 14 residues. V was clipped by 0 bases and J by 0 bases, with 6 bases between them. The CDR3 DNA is TGTGCCAGCAGCTTGGCAGCGAACCAAGAGACCCAGTACTTC. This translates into CASSLAANQETQYF.

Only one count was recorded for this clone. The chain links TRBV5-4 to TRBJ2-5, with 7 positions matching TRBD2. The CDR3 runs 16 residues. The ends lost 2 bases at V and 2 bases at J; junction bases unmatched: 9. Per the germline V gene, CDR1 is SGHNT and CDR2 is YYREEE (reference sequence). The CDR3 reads CASSFTLGGFQETQYF. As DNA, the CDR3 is TGTGCCAGCAGCTTCACCCTCGGGGGGTTTCAAGAGACCCAGTACTTC.

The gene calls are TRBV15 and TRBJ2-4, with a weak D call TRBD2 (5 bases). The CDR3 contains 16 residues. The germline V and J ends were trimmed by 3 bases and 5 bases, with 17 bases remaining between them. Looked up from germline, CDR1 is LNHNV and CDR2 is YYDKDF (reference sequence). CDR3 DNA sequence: TGTGCCACCAGCAGTCGCCCATCCGGGGTCCAAAACATTCAGTACTTC. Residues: CATSSRPSGVQNIQYF.